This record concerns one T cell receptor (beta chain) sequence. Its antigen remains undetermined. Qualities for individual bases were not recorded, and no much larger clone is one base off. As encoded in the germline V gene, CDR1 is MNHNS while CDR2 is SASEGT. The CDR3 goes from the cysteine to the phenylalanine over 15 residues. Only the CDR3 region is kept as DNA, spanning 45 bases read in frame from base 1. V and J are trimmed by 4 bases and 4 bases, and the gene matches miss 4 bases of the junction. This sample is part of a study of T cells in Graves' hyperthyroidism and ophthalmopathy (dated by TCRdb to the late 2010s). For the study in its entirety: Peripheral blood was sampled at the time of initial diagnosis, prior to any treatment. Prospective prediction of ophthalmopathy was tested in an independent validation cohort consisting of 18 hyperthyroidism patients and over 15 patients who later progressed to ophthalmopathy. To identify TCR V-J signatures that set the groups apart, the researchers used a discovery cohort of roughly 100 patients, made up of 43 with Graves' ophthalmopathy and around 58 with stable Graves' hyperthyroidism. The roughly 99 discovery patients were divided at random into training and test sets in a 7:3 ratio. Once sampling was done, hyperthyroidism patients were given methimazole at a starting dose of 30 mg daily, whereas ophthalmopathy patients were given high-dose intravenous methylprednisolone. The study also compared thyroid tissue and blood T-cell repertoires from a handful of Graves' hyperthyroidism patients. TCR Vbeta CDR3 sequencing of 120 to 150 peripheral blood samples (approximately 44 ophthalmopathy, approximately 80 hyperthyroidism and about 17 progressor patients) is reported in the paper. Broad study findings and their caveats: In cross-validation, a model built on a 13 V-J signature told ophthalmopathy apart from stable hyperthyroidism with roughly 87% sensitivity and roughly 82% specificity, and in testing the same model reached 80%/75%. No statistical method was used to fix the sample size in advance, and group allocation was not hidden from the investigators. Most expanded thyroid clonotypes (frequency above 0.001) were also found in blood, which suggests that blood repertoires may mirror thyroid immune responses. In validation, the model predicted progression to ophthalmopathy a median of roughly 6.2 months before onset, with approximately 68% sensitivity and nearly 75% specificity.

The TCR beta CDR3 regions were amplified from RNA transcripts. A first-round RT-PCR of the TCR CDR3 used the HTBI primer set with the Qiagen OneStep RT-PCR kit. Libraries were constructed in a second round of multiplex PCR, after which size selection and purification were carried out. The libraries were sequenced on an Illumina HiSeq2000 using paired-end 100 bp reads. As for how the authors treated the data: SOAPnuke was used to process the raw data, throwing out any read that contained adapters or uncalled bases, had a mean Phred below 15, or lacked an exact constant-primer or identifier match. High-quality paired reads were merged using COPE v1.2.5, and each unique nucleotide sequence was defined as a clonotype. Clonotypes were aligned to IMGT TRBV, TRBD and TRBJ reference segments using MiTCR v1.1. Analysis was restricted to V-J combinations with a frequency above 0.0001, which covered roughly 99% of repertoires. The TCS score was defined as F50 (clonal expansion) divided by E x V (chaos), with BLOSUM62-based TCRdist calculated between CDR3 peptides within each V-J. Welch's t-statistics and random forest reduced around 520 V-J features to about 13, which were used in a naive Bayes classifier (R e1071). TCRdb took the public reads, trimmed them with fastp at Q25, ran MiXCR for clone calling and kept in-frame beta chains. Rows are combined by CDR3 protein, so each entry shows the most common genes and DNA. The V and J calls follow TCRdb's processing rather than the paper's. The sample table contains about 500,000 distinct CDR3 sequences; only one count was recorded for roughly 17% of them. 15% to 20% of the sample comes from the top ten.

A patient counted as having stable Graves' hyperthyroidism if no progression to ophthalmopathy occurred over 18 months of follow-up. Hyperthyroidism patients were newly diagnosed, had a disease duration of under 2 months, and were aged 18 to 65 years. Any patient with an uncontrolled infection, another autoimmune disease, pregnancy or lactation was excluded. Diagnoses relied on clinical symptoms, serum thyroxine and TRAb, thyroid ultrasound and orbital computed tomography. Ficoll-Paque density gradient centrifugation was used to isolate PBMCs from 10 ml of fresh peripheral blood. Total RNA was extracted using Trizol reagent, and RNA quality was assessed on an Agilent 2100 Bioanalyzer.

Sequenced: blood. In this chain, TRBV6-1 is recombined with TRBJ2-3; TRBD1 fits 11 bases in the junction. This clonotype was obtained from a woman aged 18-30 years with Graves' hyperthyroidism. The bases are TGTGCCAGCAGTGGGACAGGGGGCCGGGCAGATACGCAGTATTTT. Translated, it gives CASSGTGGRADTQYF.